The clone carrying this T cell receptor beta chain was counted once. This sample was taken from a study of blood T cell repertoires in COVID-19. Study as a whole: Samples taken during acute and convalescent COVID-19 were collected in the United States, Italy and Spain.

This CDR3 is built from 15 residues. The V and J ends lost 5 bases and 0 bases respectively, with 11 bases between them. Germline lookup yields CDR1 LNHDA and CDR2 SQIVND (reference sequence). Repertoires were generated with immunoSEQ multiplex PCR, while TCRdb's copy carries only in-frame clones and drops some. This table holds under 200,000 clones, approximately 86% found once. The sequenced material came from peripheral blood. V and J are TRBV19 and TRBJ1-3; maybe TRBD1 (5 bases). The TCR comes from a woman of 80 years or more in a cohort sampled during active or convalescent COVID-19. This CDR3 reads CASSPGQSSGNTIYF. The CDR3 nucleotides are TGTGCCAGTAGTCCCGGACAATCCTCTGGAAACACCATATATTTT.